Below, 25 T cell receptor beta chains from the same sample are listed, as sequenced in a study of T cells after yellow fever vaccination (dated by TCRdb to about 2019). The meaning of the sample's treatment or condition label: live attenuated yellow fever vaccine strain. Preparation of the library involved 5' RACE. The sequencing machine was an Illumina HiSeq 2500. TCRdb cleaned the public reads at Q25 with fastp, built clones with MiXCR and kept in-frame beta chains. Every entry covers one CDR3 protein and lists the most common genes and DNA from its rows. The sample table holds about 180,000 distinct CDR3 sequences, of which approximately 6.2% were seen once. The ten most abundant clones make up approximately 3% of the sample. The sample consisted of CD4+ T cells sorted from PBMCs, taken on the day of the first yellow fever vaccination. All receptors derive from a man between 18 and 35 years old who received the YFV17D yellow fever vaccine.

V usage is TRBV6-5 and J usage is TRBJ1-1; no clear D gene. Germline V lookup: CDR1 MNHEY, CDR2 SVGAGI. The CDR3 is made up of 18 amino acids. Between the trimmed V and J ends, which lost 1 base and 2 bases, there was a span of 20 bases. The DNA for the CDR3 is TGTGCCAGCAGTTACTGGCGCAGTCCCCTTCAATTTAACACTGAAGCTTTCTTT. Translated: CASSYWRSPLQFNTEAFF.

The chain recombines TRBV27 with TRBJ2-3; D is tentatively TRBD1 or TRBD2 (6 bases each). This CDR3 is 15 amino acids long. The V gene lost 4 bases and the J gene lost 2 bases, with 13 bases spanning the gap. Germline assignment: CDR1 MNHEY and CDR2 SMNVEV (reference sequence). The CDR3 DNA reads TGTGCCAGCAGTTGGGGGCGGGGCCCCACAGATACGCAGTATTTT. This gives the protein CASSWGRGPTDTQYF.

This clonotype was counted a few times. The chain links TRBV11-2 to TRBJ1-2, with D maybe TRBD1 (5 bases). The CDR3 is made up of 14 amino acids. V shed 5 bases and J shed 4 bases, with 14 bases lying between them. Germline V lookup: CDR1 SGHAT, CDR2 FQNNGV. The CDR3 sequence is CASSIPGAPYGYTF. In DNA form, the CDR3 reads TGTGCCAGCAGCATCCCCGGGGCCCCCTATGGCTACACCTTC.

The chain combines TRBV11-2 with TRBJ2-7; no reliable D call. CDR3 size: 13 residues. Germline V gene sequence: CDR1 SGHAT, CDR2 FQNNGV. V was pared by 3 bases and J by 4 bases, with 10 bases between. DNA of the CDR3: TGTGCCAGCAGCTTGGGAATTCGTTACGAGCAGTACTTC. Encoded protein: CASSLGIRYEQYF. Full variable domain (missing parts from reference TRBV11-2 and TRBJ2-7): EAGVAQSPRYKIIEKRQSVAFWCNPISGHATLYWYQQILGQGPKLLIQFQNNGVVDDSQLPKDRFSAERLKGVDSTLKIQPAKLEDSAVYLCASSLGIRYEQYFGPGTRLTVT.

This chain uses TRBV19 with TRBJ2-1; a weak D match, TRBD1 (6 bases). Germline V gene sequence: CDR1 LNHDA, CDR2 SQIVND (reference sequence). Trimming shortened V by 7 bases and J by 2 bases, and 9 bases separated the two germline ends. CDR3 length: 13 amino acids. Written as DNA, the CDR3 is TGTGCCAGTACAGGGGTCCCCTACAATGAGCAGTTCTTC. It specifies CASTGVPYNEQFF.

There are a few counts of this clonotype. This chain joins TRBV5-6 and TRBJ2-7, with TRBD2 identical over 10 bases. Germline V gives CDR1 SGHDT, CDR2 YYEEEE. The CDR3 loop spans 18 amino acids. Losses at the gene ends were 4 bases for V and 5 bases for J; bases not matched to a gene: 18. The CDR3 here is CASSRDQWGSGGYHEQYF. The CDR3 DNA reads TGTGCCAGCAGCCGCGACCAGTGGGGTAGCGGGGGGTATCACGAGCAGTACTTC.

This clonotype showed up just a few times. In DNA form, the CDR3 reads TGCAGCGTCGTACAACAGGGGGGAGAGACCCAGTACTTC. This sequence encodes CSVVQQGGETQYF. V usage is TRBV29-1 and J usage is TRBJ2-5; 8 bases line up with TRBD1. From germline, CDR1 is SQVTM and CDR2 ANQGSEA. J was trimmed by 4 bases and V by 6 bases; bases with no gene match: 7. This CDR3 has 13 residues.

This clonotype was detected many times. The CDR3 DNA reads TGTGCCAGCAGTCCTCGTCCCCCCGGGGCCCAAGAGACCCAGTACTTC. Its protein is CASSPRPPGAQETQYF. The V and J genes are TRBV7-2 and TRBJ2-5; D could derive from TRBD1 or TRBD2 (5 bases each). Germline assignment: CDR1 SGHTA and CDR2 FQGNSA. This CDR3 has 16 residues. Between the trimmed V and J ends, which lost 6 bases and 1 base, there was a span of 18 bases.

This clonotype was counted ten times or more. The CDR3: CAVSGGQPQHF. CDR3 in DNA: TGTGCCGTATCTGGGGGTCAGCCCCAGCATTTT. This chain connects TRBV10-3 to TRBJ1-5; D possibly corresponds to TRBD1 (5 bases). Trimming stripped 11 bases from V and 6 bases from J, with 11 bases between. This CDR3 comprises 11 residues. Germline V gene data show CDR1 as ENHRY and CDR2 as SYGVKD.

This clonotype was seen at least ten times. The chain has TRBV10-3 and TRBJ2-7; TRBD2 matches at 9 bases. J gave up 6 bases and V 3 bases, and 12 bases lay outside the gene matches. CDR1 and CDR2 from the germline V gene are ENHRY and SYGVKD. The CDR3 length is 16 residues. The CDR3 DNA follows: TGTGCCATCAGTGAAGGGCTAGCGGGACCACTAGGCGAGCAGTACTTC. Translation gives CAISEGLAGPLGEQYF.

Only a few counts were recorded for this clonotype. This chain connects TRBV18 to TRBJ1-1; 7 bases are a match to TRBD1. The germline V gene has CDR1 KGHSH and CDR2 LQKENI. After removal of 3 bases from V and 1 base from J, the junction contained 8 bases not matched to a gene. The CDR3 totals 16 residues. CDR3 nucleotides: TGTGCCAGCTCACCGACCCCGGACAGGCAGAACACTGAAGCTTTCTTT. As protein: CASSPTPDRQNTEAFF.

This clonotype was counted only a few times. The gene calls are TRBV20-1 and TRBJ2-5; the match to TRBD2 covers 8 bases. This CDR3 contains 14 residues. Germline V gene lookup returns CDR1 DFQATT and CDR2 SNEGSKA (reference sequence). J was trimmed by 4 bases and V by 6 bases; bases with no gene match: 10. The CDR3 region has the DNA TGCAGTGCCCCCCCGGGGGGGGCCGCAGAGACCCAGTACTTC. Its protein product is CSAPPGGAAETQYF.

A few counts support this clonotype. CDR3: CASSTGTGGGTEAFF. The CDR3 DNA is TGCGCCAGCAGCACAGGGACAGGTGGAGGCACTGAAGCTTTCTTT. The chain has TRBV5-1 and TRBJ1-1; 8 nucleotides line up with TRBD1. The CDR3 contains 15 residues. Germline V gene lookup returns CDR1 SGHRS and CDR2 YFSETQ. Trimming cost V 4 bases and J 4 bases; bases outside gene matches: 9.

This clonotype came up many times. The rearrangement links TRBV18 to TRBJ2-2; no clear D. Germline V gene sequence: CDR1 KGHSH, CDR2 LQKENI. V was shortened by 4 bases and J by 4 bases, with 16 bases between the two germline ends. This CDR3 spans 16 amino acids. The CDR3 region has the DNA TGTGCCAGCTCACGGTTAACAGAGACTTTCACCGGGGAGCTGTTTTTT. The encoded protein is CASSRLTETFTGELFF.

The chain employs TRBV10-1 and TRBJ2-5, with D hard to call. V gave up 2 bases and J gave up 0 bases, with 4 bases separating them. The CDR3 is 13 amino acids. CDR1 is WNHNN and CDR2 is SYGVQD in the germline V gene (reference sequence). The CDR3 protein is CASSEGHQETQYF. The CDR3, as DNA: TGCGCCAGCAGTGAGGGACACCAAGAGACCCAGTACTTC.

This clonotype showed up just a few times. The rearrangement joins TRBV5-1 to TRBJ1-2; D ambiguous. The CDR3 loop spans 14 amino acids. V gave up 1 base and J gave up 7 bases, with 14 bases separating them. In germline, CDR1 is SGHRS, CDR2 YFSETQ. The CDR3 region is CASSLRMRESGYTF. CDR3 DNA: TGCGCCAGCAGCTTGCGTATGAGGGAATCTGGCTACACCTTC.

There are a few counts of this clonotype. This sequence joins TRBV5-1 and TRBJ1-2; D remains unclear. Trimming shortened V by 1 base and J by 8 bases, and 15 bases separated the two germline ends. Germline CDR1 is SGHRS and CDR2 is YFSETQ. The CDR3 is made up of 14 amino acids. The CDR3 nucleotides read TGCGCCAGCAGCTTGCTGGGGTTAGGTGGAGGCTACACCTTC. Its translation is CASSLLGLGGGYTF.

As DNA, the CDR3 is TGCGCCAGCAGCTCGGGACTGTCGTTTGGCTACACCTTC. Translated, it gives CASSSGLSFGYTF. V is TRBV5-1 and J is TRBJ1-2, with D possibly TRBD1 on 5 matching bases. V gave up 3 bases and J gave up 7 bases, with 13 bases separating them. The CDR3 extends over 13 amino acids. Germline V gene lookup returns CDR1 SGHRS and CDR2 YFSETQ.

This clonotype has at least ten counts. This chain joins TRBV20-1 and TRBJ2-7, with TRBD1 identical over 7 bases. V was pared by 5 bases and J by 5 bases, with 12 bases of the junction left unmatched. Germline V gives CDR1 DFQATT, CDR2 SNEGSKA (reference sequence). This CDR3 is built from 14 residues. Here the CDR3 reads CSAGPPGQNNEQYV. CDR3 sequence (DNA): TGCAGTGCTGGGCCTCCGGGACAGAACAACGAGCAGTACGTC.

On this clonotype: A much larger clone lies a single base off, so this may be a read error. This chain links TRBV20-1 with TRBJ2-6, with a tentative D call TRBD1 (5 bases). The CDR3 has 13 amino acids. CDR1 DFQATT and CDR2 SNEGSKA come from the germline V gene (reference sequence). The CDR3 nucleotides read TGCAGTGCTAGTAGCTCTGGGGCCAACGCCCTGACTTTC. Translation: CSASSSGANALTF.

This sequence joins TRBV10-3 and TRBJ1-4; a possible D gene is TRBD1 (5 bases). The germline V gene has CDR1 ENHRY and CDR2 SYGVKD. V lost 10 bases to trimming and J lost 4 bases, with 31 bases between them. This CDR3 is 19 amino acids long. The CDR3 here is CATRSEEGRFERGNEKLFF. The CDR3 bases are TGTGCCACCCGGTCCGAGGAGGGGCGTTTTGAAAGGGGTAATGAAAAACTGTTTTTT.

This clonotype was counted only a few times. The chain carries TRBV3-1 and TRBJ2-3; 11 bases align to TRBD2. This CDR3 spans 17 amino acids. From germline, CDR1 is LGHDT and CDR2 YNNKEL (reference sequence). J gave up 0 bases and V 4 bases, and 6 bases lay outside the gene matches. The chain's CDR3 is CASSRRTSGGSTDTQYF. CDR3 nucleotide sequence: TGTGCCAGCAGCCGACGAACTAGCGGGGGAAGCACAGATACGCAGTATTTT.

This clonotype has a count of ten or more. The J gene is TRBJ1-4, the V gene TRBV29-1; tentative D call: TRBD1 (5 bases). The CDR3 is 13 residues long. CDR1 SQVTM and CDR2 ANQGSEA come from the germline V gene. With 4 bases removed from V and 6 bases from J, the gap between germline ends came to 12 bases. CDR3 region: CSVGRDGHEKLFF. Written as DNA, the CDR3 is TGCAGCGTTGGACGGGACGGCCATGAAAAACTGTTTTTT.

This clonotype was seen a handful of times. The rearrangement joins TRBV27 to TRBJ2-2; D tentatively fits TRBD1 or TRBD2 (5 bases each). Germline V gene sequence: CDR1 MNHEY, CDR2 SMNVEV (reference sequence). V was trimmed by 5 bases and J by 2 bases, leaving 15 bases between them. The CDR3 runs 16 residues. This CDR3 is CASSRDGALNTGELFF. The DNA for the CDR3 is TGTGCCAGCAGTCGCGACGGGGCGTTAAACACCGGGGAGCTGTTTTTT.

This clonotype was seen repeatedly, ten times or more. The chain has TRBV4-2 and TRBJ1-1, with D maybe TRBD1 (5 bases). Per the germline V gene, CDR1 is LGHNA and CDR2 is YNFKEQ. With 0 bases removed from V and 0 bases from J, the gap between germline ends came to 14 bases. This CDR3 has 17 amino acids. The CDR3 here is CASSQERMSGMNTEAFF. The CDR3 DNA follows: TGTGCCAGCAGCCAAGAAAGAATGTCAGGGATGAACACTGAAGCTTTCTTT.